The 23 T cell receptor beta chains in this list originate from one sample, sequenced in a study of Ad26.COV2.S vaccination and SARS-CoV-2 variants. Repertoires were generated with immunoSEQ multiplex PCR, while TCRdb's copy carries only in-frame clones and drops some. The data show a few hundred thousand clones, about 90% seen once. Indicated treatment: 15 to 20 received Ad26.COV2.S at low or high dose, single or two shots; about 5 received placebo; per-sample allocation not given. Day 63 following the first vaccine or placebo injection was when the samples were taken. Sequences were derived from peripheral blood, sampled in a trial of Ad26.COV2.S vaccine versus placebo. The receptors derive from a person aged 18-60 years who received the Ad26.COV2.S COVID-19 vaccine or a placebo.

J is TRBJ1-1 and V is TRBV7-2; a weak D match, TRBD1 (5 bases). Germline CDR1 and CDR2: SGHTA and FQGNSA. The CDR3 is 15 residues long. With 1 base removed from V and 0 bases from J, the gap between germline ends came to 9 bases. The CDR3 coding sequence is TGTGCCAGCAGCTTAGGGCAGGGCTTGAACACTGAAGCTTTCTTT. Its protein product is CASSLGQGLNTEAFF.

The chain links TRBV7-2 to TRBJ2-5; 10 nucleotides align to TRBD1. Germline V gene data show CDR1 as SGHTA and CDR2 as FQGNSA. This CDR3 has 15 residues. J was trimmed by 5 bases and V by 4 bases; bases with no gene match: 7. CDR3 protein: CASSSAGTGEETQYF. CDR3 sequence (DNA): TGTGCCAGCAGCTCAGCGGGGACAGGGGAGGAGACCCAGTACTTC.

The rearrangement links TRBV11-3 to TRBJ2-5, with 8 bases lining up with TRBD1. Germline assignment: CDR1 SGHNT and CDR2 YENEEA. This CDR3 is 14 amino acids long. V was clipped by 5 bases and J by 3 bases; unmatched bases: 5. The CDR3 reads CASSPGQGKETQYF. The CDR3 DNA reads as TGTGCCAGCAGCCCCGGACAGGGAAAAGAGACCCAGTACTTC.

This clone was detected a few times. The chain is built from TRBV5-6 and TRBJ2-1, with D hard to call. Trimming removed 0 bases from V and 4 bases from J, with 8 bases in between. The length of the CDR3 is 14 residues. Germline CDR1 and CDR2: SGHDT and YYEEEE. Here the CDR3 reads CASSLASTYNEQFF. The CDR3, as DNA: TGTGCCAGCAGCTTGGCCAGTACTTACAATGAGCAGTTCTTC.

The rearrangement joins TRBV6-6 to TRBJ2-7, with a possible D match to TRBD2 (6 bases). The CDR3 has 16 amino acids. Germline loops: CDR1 MNHNY, CDR2 SVGAGI (reference sequence). V dropped 3 bases and J dropped 1 base, with 16 bases sitting between them. The CDR3 spells CASSYSPAGSSYEQYF. DNA for the CDR3: TGTGCCAGCAGTTATTCGCCAGCGGGCAGTTCCTACGAGCAGTACTTC.

V gene TRBV3-1 (or the pseudogene TRBV3-2) combines with J gene TRBJ2-5; 10 bases are a match to TRBD2. CDR1 is LGHDT and CDR2 is YNNKEL in the germline V gene (reference sequence). The V gene end was trimmed by 8 bases and the J gene end by 5 bases; junction bases not matched to a gene: 8. The CDR3 is 14 residues long. The CDR3 here is CASQAGGRPETQYF. In DNA, the CDR3 is TGTGCCAGCCAAGCGGGAGGGCGACCGGAGACCCAGTACTTC.

This chain connects TRBV6-5 to TRBJ1-5; 7 bases fit TRBD1. CDR1 is MNHEY, CDR2 SVGAGI, per germline. Trimming cost V 6 bases and J 5 bases; bases outside gene matches: 7. The CDR3 has 14 residues. CDR3 nucleotide sequence: TGTGCCAGCAGCTCCCAGGGGGTGCATCAGCCCCAGCATTTT. It is translated as CASSSQGVHQPQHF.

The J gene is TRBJ2-1, the V gene TRBV7-6; 8 nucleotides align to TRBD2. Trimming cost V 1 base and J 0 bases; bases outside gene matches: 11. The germline gives CDR1 SGHVS, CDR2 FNYEAQ. The CDR3 is 19 amino acids. CDR3 sequence (DNA): TGTGCCAGCAGCTTAGTTTTGGGAGCGGGAGAGAGCTCCTACAATGAGCAGTTCTTC. This translates into CASSLVLGAGESSYNEQFF.

This clone showed up just once. This CDR3 reads CASSYRDISYNEQFF. The CDR3 DNA reads TGTGCCAGCAGTTACAGGGACATCTCCTACAATGAGCAGTTCTTC. The chain is built from TRBV6-5 and TRBJ2-1, with D perhaps TRBD1 (6 bases). Germline values: CDR1 MNHEY, CDR2 SVGAGI. V was trimmed by 2 bases and J by 0 bases, leaving 8 bases between them. CDR3 length: 15 residues.

The genes are TRBV6-2 or TRBV6-3 and TRBJ2-7; D assignment may be TRBD1 or TRBD2 (5 bases each). Trimming cost V 2 bases and J 4 bases, with 12 bases left between them. Germline CDR1 MNHEY, CDR2 SVGEGT. This CDR3 spans 14 amino acids. CDR3 sequence reads: CASSYPGTAYEQYF. The CDR3 nucleotides are TGTGCCAGCAGTTACCCCGGGACGGCATACGAGCAGTACTTC.

This clone occurred once. The chain joins TRBV7-8 to TRBJ2-7, with 9 bases identical to TRBD1. After removal of 4 bases from V and 7 bases from J, the junction contained 14 bases not matched to a gene. The CDR3 contains 16 residues. CDR1 and CDR2 from the germline V gene are SGHVS and FQNEAQ. CDR3 protein: CASSSAKGQGPGEQYF. CDR3 nucleotide sequence: TGTGCCAGCAGCTCTGCTAAGGGACAGGGTCCTGGGGAGCAGTACTTC.

This clone occurred a few times. The chain has TRBV27 and TRBJ2-7, with a tentative D call TRBD1 (5 bases). The CDR3 is made up of 13 amino acids. Per germline, CDR1 MNHEY and CDR2 SMNVEV (reference sequence). Between the trimmed V and J ends, which lost 6 bases and 12 bases, there was a span of 21 bases. The CDR3 is CASSLTRPGIRYF. CDR3 nucleotide sequence: TGTGCCAGCAGCCTCACCCGCCCAGGGATTCGGTACTTC.

This clone showed up just a few times. The same CDR3 also results from other DNA sequences found in this sample. V gene TRBV9 combines with J gene TRBJ2-7; tentatively, D is TRBD2 (5 bases). Germline assignment: CDR1 SGDLS and CDR2 YYNGEE. This CDR3 has 15 amino acids. V lost 0 bases and J 0 bases, leaving 10 bases between the germline ends. The CDR3: CASSVGSESSYEQYF. For the CDR3, the DNA is TGTGCCAGCAGCGTAGGTAGCGAGAGCTCCTACGAGCAGTACTTC.

This clone was recorded once. The gene calls are TRBV28 and TRBJ1-4, with TRBD1 matching over 9 bases. Trimming took 2 bases from V and 3 from J; bases not matched to a gene: 4. The CDR3 totals 16 residues. CDR1 and CDR2 (germline): MDHEN, SYDVKM. The CDR3, as DNA: TGTGCCAGCAGTTTAGTCGGGACAGGGCCTAATGAAAAACTGTTTTTT. Translated: CASSLVGTGPNEKLFF.

The chain links TRBV19 to TRBJ2-3; D remains ambiguous. Looked up from germline, CDR1 is LNHDA and CDR2 is SQIVND (reference sequence). CDR3 length: 13 amino acids. Trimming took 3 bases from V and 4 from J, leaving 8 bases between them. The CDR3 reads CASSMATSDTQYF. CDR3 bases: TGTGCCAGTAGTATGGCGACCTCAGATACGCAGTATTTT.

The chain joins TRBV11-2 to TRBJ2-1, with 12 bases aligning to TRBD2. The CDR3 runs to 17 residues. Germline values: CDR1 SGHAT, CDR2 FQNNGV. V shed 3 bases and J 5 bases; nucleotides not matched to a gene: 8. The CDR3 nucleotides are TGTGCCAGCAGCTTGAGGACTAGCGGGACTCGCGACAATGAGCAGTTCTTC. It is translated as CASSLRTSGTRDNEQFF.

The chain combines TRBV10-3 with TRBJ1-1; D is uncertain. CDR1 and CDR2 from the germline V gene are ENHRY and SYGVKD. This CDR3 has 14 amino acids. The V end was cut by 6 bases, the J end by 1 base, with 12 bases between. The chain's CDR3 is CAISLREGNTEAFF. CDR3 DNA: TGTGCCATCAGCTTACGGGAGGGGAACACTGAAGCTTTCTTT.

The chain links TRBV11-2 to TRBJ2-5; 9 bases are a match to TRBD1. The CDR3 spans 18 residues. The V segment lost 1 base and the J segment 4 bases; nucleotides outside the gene matches: 13. CDR1 is SGHAT, CDR2 FQNNGV, per germline. The CDR3 spells CASSLGLTGQGFRETQYF. CDR3 DNA sequence: TGTGCCAGCAGCTTAGGTCTCACCGGACAGGGGTTTAGAGAGACCCAGTACTTC.

Only a few counts were recorded for this clone. The V and J genes are TRBV7-6 and TRBJ2-2, with D unresolved. CDR3 length: 14 amino acids. Trimming cost V 2 bases and J 6 bases, with 10 bases left between them. Germline V lookup: CDR1 SGHVS, CDR2 FNYEAQ. CDR3 loop: CASSLSLDPGELFF. Written as DNA, the CDR3 is TGTGCCAGCAGCTTAAGCCTAGACCCCGGGGAGCTGTTTTTT.

This clone was seen just once. V and J are TRBV6-6 and TRBJ1-4; D is ambiguous. The CDR3 has 13 amino acids. Germline assignment: CDR1 MNHNY and CDR2 SVGAGI (reference sequence). Trimming stripped 2 bases from V and 4 bases from J, with 5 bases between. The CDR3 sequence is CASSYLYNEKLFF. The CDR3 DNA reads TGTGCCAGCAGTTACCTATATAATGAAAAACTGTTTTTT.

This clone was observed a single time. The chain recombines TRBV19 with TRBJ2-1; no clear D gene. CDR3 length: 12 residues. From germline, CDR1 is LNHDA and CDR2 SQIVND (reference sequence). V lost 4 bases, J lost 4 bases, and 5 bases lay in between. The CDR3 nucleotides read TGTGCCAGTAGTACGTCATACAATGAGCAGTTCTTC. This gives the protein CASSTSYNEQFF.

The gene calls are TRBV28 and TRBJ2-2; D is unresolved. CDR1 and CDR2 from the germline V gene are MDHEN and SYDVKM. The CDR3 consists of 15 residues. V lost 1 base, J lost 4 bases, and 10 bases lay in between. The CDR3 DNA follows: TGTGCCAGCAGTTTATCCGGGTTTGGCACCGGGGAGCTGTTTTTT. It yields the protein CASSLSGFGTGELFF.

The genes are TRBV10-2 and TRBJ1-1; TRBD1 might be the D (6 bases). CDR1 and CDR2 from the germline V gene are WSHSY and SAAADI. V dropped 3 bases and J dropped 6 bases, with 14 bases sitting between them. This CDR3 has 14 amino acids. CDR3 nucleotide sequence: TGCGCCAGCAGTGACCGGGGGCGGAGGGCTGAAGCTTTCTTT. Amino acids: CASSDRGRRAEAFF.